The clone carrying this TCR beta chain was recorded once. As yet, its antigen is unknown. The CDR3 totals 15 residues. V shed 5 bases and J 6 bases; nucleotides not matched to a gene: 6. The germline gives CDR1 MNHNS, CDR2 SASEGT. These data belong to a study of T cells in Graves' hyperthyroidism and ophthalmopathy. General observations from the study: Expanded thyroid clonotypes (above 0.001) were mostly also found in blood. Model-based prediction identified ophthalmopathy a median 6.5 months prior to its onset.

Amplification targeted TCR beta CDR3 regions from RNA transcripts. The study used the HTBI primer set for a first-round RT-PCR of the TCR CDR3. TCRdb re-analysed the multiplex PCR reads in MiXCR, keeping a single row per CDR3 protein. The repertoire includes 700,000 or so distinct CDR3 sequences, roughly 17% of them detected once, and roughly 8% sits in the top ten. This TCR was sampled from a man aged 18 to 35 with Graves' hyperthyroidism. Sequences were obtained from blood. V gene TRBV6-1 combines with J gene TRBJ2-1; 11 nucleotides match TRBD1. CDR3 region: CASSTGQGGINEQFF. The CDR3 coding sequence is TGTGCCAGCAGTACGGGACAGGGGGGTATCAATGAGCAGTTCTTC.